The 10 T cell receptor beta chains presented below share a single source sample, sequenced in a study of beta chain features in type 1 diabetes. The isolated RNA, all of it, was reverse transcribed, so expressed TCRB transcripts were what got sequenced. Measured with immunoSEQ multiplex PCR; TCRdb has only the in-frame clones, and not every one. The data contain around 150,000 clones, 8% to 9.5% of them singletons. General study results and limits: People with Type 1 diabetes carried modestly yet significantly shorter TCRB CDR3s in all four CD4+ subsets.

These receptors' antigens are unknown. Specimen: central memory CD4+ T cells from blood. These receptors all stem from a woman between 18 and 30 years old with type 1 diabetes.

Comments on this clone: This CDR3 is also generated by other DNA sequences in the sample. The CDR3 loop reads CASSLVGGDYGYTF. In DNA, the CDR3 is TGCGCCAGCAGCTTGGTAGGCGGGGACTATGGCTACACCTTC. The chain joins TRBV5-1 to TRBJ1-2; no firm D call. This CDR3 is built from 14 residues. The ends were cut back, 0 bases at V and 3 bases at J, with 9 bases in the middle. Germline V lookup: CDR1 SGHRS, CDR2 YFSETQ.

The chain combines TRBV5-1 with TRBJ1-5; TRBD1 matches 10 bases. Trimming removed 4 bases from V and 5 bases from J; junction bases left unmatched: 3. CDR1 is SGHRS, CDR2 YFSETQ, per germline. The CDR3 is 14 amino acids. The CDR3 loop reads CASSLGQGDQPQHF. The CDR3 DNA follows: TGCGCCAGCAGCCTCGGACAGGGGGATCAGCCCCAGCATTTT. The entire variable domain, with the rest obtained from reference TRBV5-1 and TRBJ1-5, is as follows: KAGVTQTPRYLIKTRGQQVTLSCSPISGHRSVSWYQQTPGQGLQFLFEYFSETQRNKGNFPGRFSGRQFSNSRSEMNVSTLELGDSALYLCASSLGQGDQPQHFGDGTRLSIL.

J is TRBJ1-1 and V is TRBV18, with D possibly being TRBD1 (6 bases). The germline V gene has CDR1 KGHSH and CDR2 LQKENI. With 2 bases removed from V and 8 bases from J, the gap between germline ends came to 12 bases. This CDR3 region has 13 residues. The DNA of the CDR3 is TGTGCCAGCTCACCAAGGTTCGGGACAGAAGCTTTCTTT. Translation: CASSPRFGTEAFF. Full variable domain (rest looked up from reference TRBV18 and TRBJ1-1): NAGVMQNPRHLVRRRGQEARLRCSPMKGHSHVYWYRQLPEEGLKFMVYLQKENIIDESGMPKERFSAEFPKEGPSILRIQQVVRGDSAAYFCASSPRFGTEAFFGQGTRLTVV.

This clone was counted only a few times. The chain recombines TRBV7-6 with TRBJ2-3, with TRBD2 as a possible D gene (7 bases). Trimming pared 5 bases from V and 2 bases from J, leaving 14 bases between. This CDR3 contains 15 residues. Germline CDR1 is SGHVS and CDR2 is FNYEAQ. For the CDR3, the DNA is TGTGCCAGCAGCGGGGAGGCGGGGGCCACAGATACGCAGTATTTT. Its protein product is CASSGEAGATDTQYF.

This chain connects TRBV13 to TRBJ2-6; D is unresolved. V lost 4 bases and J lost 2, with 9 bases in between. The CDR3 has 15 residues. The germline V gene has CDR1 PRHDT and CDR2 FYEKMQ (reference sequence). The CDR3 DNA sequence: TGTGCCAGCAGCTATACGCCAGCTGGGGCCAACGTCCTGACTTTC. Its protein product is CASSYTPAGANVLTF. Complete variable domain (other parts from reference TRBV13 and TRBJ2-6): AAGVIQSPRHLIKEKRETATLKCYPIPRHDTVYWYQQGPGQDPQFLISFYEKMQSDKGSIPDRFSAQQFSDYHSELNMSSLELGDSALYFCASSYTPAGANVLTFGAGSRLTVL.

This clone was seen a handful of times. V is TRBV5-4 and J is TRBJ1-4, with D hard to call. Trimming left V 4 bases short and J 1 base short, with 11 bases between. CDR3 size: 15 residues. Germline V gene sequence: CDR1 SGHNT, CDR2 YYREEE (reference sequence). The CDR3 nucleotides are TGTGCCAGCAGCGCAAACCACGGAACTAATGAAAAACTGTTTTTT. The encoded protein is CASSANHGTNEKLFF.

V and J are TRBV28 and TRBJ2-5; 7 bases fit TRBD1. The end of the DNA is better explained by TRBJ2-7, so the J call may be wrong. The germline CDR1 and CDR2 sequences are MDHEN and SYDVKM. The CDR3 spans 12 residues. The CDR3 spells CASRPTGPEQYF. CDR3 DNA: TGTGCCAGCAGGCCGACAGGGCCCGAGCAGTACTTC.

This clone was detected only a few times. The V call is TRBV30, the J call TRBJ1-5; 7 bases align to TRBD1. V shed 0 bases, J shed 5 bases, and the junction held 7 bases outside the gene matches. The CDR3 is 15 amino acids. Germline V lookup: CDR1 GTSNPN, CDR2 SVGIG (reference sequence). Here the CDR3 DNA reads TGTGCCTGGAGTGTACTGACAGGGAGTTATCAGCCCCAGCATTTT. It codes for CAWSVLTGSYQPQHF.

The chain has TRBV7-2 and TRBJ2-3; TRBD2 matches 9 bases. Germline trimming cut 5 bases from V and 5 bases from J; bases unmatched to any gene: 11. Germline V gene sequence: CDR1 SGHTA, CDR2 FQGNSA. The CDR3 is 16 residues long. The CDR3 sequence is CASSKDSGLAIDTQYF. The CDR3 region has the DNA TGTGCCAGCAGCAAAGATAGTGGACTAGCGATAGATACGCAGTATTTT.

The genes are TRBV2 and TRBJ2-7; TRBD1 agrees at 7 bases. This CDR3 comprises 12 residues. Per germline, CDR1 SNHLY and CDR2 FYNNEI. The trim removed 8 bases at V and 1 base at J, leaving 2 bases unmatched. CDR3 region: CASQGDSYEQYF. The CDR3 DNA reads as TGTGCCAGCCAGGGGGATTCCTACGAGCAGTACTTC.